The entry below gives a single T cell receptor (beta chain) sequence along with its context. Its antigen is currently unknown. The data were taken from a study of cytomegalovirus exposure and HLA in healthy donors. Turning to the study itself: The roughly 120 validation repertoires matched the approximately 700 first-cohort repertoires in platform, a later analysis reported.

Assay used: immunoSEQ multiplex PCR; TCRdb lists only in-frame clones, some missing. The table lists 150,000 to 200,000 clones, approximately 88% of them singletons. This CDR3 has 14 amino acids. In germline, CDR1 is MNHNS, CDR2 SASEGT. The germline V and J ends were trimmed by 2 bases and 3 bases, with 10 bases remaining between them. Overall study results and limits: Confirmation in vitro established that three CMV-associated chains were specific for CMV antigens. The study labeled around 160 TCR beta chains cytomegalovirus-associated. In the 130 or so validation repertoires, a later analysis found that first-cohort TCR clusters tended to co-occur.

What was sequenced was PBMCs. The source is a man under 40 in good health and CMV-seropositive. The rearrangement uses TRBV6-1 and TRBJ2-5; D is ambiguous. Here the CDR3 reads CASSELSVEETQYF. The CDR3 region has the DNA TGTGCCAGCAGTGAACTCTCGGTTGAAGAGACCCAGTACTTC.